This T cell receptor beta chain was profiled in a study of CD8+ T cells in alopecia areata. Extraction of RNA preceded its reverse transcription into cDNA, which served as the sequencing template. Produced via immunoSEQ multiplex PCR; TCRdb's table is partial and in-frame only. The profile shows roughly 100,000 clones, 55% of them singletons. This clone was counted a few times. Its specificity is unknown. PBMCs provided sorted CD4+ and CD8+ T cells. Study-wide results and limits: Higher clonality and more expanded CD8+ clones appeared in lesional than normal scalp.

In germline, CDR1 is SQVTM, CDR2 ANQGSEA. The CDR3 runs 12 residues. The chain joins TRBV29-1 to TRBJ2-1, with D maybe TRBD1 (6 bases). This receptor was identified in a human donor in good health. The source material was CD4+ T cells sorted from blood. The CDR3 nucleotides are TGCAGTGGAACAGGGTACGTGAATGAGCAGTTCTTC. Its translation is CSGTGYVNEQFF.